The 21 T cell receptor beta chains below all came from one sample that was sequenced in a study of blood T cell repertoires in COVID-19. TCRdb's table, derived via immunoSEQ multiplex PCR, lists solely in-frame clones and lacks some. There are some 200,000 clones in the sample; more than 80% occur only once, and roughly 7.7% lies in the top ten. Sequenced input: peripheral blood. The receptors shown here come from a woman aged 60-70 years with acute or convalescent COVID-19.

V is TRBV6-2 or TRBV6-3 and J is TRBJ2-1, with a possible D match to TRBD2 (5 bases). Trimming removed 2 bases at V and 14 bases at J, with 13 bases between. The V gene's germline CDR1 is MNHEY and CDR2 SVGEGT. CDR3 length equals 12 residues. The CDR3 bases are TGTGCCAGCAGTTACAGCGGTTTTGAAGAGTTCTTC. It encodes CASSYSGFEEFF.

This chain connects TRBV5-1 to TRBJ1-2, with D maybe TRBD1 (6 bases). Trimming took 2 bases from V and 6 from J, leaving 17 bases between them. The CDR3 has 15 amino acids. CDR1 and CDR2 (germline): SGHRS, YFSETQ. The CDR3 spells CASSFVATGGDGYTF. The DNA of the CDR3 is TGCGCCAGCAGCTTCGTGGCCACGGGGGGCGATGGCTACACCTTC.

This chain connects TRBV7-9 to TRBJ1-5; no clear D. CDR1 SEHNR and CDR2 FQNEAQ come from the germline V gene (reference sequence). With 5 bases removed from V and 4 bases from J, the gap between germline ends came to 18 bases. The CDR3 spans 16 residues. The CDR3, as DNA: TGTGCCAGCAGCCGTTTAGACACCGGAGGTAATCAGCCCCAGCATTTT. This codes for CASSRLDTGGNQPQHF.

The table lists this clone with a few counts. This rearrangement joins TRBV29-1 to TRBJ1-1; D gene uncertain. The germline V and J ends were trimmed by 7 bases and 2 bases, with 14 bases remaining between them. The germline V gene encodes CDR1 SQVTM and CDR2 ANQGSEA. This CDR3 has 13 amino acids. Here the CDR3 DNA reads TGCAGCGGCCGGCGGGGAATAAACACTGAAGCTTTCTTT. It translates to CSGRRGINTEAFF.

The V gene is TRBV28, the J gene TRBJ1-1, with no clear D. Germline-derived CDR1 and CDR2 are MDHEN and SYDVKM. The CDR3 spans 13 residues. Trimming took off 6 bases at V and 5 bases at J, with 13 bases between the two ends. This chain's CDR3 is CASSINSGTEAFF. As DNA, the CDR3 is TGTGCCAGCAGCATTAACTCGGGAACTGAAGCTTTCTTT.

The CDR3 region has the DNA TGTGCCAGCAGTGACTCAGGGGGCGGCTACACCTTC. It codes for CASSDSGGGYTF. The J gene is TRBJ1-2, the V gene TRBV6-4; TRBD1 aligns across 7 bases. The V gene end was trimmed by 0 bases and the J gene end by 8 bases; junction bases not matched to a gene: 0. CDR3 size: 12 residues. Looked up from germline, CDR1 is MRHNA and CDR2 is SNTAGT.

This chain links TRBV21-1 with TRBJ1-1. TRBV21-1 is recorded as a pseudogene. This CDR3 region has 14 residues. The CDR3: CASSLGGANTEAFF. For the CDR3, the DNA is TGTGCCAGCAGCCTAGGGGGGGCGAACACTGAAGCTTTCTTT.

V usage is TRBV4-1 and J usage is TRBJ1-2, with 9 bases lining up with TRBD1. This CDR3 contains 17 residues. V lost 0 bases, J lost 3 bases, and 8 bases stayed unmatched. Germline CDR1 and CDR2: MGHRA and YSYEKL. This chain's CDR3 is CASSQEITGGLDYGYTF. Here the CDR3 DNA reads TGCGCCAGCAGCCAAGAGATAACAGGGGGCTTAGACTATGGCTACACCTTC.

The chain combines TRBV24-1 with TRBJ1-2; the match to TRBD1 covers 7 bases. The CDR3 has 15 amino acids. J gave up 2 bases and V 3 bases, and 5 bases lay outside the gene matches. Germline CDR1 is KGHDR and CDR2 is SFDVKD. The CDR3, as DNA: TGTGCCACCAGTGATCCTGGACAGGCGAACTATGGCTACACCTTC. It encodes CATSDPGQANYGYTF.

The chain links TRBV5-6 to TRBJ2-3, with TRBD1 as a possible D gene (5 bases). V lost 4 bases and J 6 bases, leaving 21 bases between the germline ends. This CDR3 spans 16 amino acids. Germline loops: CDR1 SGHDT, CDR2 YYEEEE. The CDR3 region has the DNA TGTGCCAGCAGCGCACTTCCCCCAGGGTCCACGGATACGCAGTATTTT. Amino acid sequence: CASSALPPGSTDTQYF.

The CDR3 DNA sequence: TGTGCCAGCAGCGCCACCTCCGGGACAGGGGGCTATGGCTACACCTTC. Its translation: CASSATSGTGGYGYTF. The V and J genes are TRBV9 and TRBJ1-2; the match to TRBD1 covers 11 bases. After removal of 3 bases from V and 4 bases from J, the junction contained 8 bases not matched to a gene. This CDR3 has 16 residues. Germline V gives CDR1 SGDLS, CDR2 YYNGEE. The full variable domain, completed using reference TRBV9 and TRBJ1-2, is DSGVTQTPKHLITATGQRVTLRCSPRSGDLSVYWYQQSLDQGLQFLIQYYNGEERAKGNILERFSAQQFPDLHSELNLSSLELGDSALYFCASSATSGTGGYGYTFGSGTRLTVV.

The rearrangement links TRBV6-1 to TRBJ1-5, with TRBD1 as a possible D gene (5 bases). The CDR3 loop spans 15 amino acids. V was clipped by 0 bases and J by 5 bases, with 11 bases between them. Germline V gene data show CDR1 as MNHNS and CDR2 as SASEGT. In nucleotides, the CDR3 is TGTGCCAGCAGTGAAGCGGTAAGGGGCGATCAGCCCCAGCATTTT. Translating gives CASSEAVRGDQPQHF.

In DNA form, the CDR3 reads TGTGCCAGCAGGTGGACAGGGATGAGCACAGATACGCAGTATTTT. It encodes CASRWTGMSTDTQYF. The chain is built from TRBV21-1 and TRBJ2-3; TRBD1, as called in the table, went unchecked against the DNA. TRBV21-1 has pseudogene status. The CDR3 is 15 amino acids.

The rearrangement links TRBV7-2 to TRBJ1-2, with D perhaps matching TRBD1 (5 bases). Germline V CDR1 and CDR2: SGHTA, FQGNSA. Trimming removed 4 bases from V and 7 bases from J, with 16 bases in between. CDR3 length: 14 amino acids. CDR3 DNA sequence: TGTGCCAGCAGCTCCTACGGTCCTGGGGCTGGCTACACCTTC. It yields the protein CASSSYGPGAGYTF.

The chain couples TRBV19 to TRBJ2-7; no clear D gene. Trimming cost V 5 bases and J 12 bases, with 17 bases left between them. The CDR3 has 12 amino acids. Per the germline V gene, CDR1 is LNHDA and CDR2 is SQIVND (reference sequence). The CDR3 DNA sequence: TGTGCCAGTAGTGCACTACCGGGTCCTCTGTACTTC. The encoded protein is CASSALPGPLYF. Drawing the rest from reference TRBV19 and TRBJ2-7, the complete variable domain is DGGITQSPKYLFRKEGQNVTLSCEQNLNHDAMYWYRQDPGQGLRLIYYSQIVNDFQKGDIAEGYSVSREKKESFPLTVTSAQKNPTAFYLCASSALPGPLYFGPGTRLTVT.

CDR3 amino acids: CASSPAGGGQAEAFF. The CDR3 nucleotides read TGTGCCAGCTCACCTGCGGGGGGGGGCCAGGCTGAAGCTTTCTTT. The rearrangement uses TRBV18 and TRBJ1-1; tentatively, D is TRBD1 (6 bases). Germline V CDR1 and CDR2: KGHSH, LQKENI. This CDR3 region has 15 residues. Trimming pared 3 bases from V and 6 bases from J, leaving 17 bases between.

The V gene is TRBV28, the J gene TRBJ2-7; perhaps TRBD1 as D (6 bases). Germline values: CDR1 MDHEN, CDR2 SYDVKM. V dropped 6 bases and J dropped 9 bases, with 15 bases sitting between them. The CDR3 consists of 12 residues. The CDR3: CASRSTGKGQYF. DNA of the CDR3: TGTGCCAGCAGATCAACAGGGAAGGGGCAGTACTTC.

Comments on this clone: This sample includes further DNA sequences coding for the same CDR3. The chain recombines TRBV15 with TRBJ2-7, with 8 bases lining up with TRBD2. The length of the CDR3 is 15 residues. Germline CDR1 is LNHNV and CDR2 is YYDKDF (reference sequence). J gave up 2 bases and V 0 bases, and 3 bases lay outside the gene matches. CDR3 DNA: TGTGCCACCAGCAGAGATGATAGCGGGACCTACGAGCAGTACGTC. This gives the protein CATSRDDSGTYEQYV.

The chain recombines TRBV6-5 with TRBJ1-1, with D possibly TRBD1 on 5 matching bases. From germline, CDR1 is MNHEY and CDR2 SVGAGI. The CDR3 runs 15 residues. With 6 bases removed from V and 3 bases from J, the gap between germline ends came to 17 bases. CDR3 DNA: TGTGCCAGCAGCCCCCTTACAGGCGGGGACACTGAAGCTTTCTTT. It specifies CASSPLTGGDTEAFF.

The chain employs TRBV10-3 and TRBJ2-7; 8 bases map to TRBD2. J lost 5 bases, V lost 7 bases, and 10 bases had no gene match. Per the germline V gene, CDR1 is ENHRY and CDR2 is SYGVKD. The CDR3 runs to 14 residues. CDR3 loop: CAINPGLESDEQYF. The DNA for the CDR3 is TGTGCCATCAACCCGGGACTAGAATCTGACGAGCAGTACTTC.

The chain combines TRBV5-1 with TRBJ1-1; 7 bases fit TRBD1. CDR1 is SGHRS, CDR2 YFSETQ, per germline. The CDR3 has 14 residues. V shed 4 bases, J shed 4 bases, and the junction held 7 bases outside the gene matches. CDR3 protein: CASSRTGIFTEAFF. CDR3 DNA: TGCGCCAGCAGCCGGACAGGTATTTTCACTGAAGCTTTCTTT. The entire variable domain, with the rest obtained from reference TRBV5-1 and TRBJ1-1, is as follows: KAGVTQTPRYLIKTRGQQVTLSCSPISGHRSVSWYQQTPGQGLQFLFEYFSETQRNKGNFPGRFSGRQFSNSRSEMNVSTLELGDSALYLCASSRTGIFTEAFFGQGTRLTVV.